This note documents a single T cell receptor beta chain sequence. This sample stems from a study of T cell responses to AZD1222 COVID-19 vaccine. This CDR3 region has 14 residues. Germline assignment: CDR1 SGHTA and CDR2 FQGTGA. With 5 bases removed from V and 0 bases from J, the gap between germline ends came to 10 bases. Libraries were prepared by immunoSEQ multiplex PCR; TCRdb keeps only in-frame clonotypes and omits some of them. Of 130,000 or so clones listed, approximately 94% are singletons. The chain recombines TRBV7-3 with TRBJ2-5; D possibly corresponds to TRBD2 (5 bases). Sample: peripheral blood, taken on day 0 of AZD1222 vaccination. The clonotype originates from an adult in good health. The CDR3 loop is CASSPGYYQETQYF. Written as DNA, the CDR3 is TGTGCCAGCAGCCCGGGGTACTACCAAGAGACCCAGTACTTC.